This TCR beta chain was captured by sequencing in a study of blood T cell repertoires in COVID-19. Looking at the study overall: Symptom resolution, clearance, or two negative PCRs marked the recovered donors of Cohort 3. Italy, Spain and the United States were the sources of the convalescent and acute COVID-19 samples.

Authors' data handling: Reference gene primer amplification gave nucleated cell count estimates. Here immunoSEQ multiplex PCR was the method, and the copy in TCRdb shows in-frame clones only, minus some. V, J and clone size derive from that table, while D and trimming were established from the DNA sequence. The sample consists of under 400,000 clones, around 87% of them appearing once. Germline V gives CDR1 SQVTM, CDR2 ANQGSEA. This CDR3 is 15 amino acids long. The J segment lost 8 bases and the V segment lost 4 bases, leaving 7 bases of the junction unmatched. Recruitment covered about two dozen US areas and drew participants whose ages spanned about 18 to 90 years.

The material sequenced was PBMCs or T cells enriched from blood (not recorded which). This rearrangement joins TRBV29-1 to TRBJ2-1; 14 bases are shared with TRBD2. This clonotype was obtained from a man aged 40-49 years in a cohort exposed to, infected with or recovered from COVID-19 (not recorded which). CDR3 nucleotides: TGCAGCGTTGCCGGGACTAGCGGGAGATTCGATGAGCAGTTCTTC. Its protein product is CSVAGTSGRFDEQFF.